Listed below are T cell receptor beta chains from one sample, sequenced in a study of long-term antiretroviral therapy in people with HIV. Data came from immunoSEQ multiplex PCR; TCRdb stores just in-frame clones and leaves some out. The sample has about 23,000 clones, approximately 80% seen once. The source was unsorted PBMCs, collected 1.6 years after starting antiretroviral therapy. These receptors all stem from a man aged 35 to 55 with HIV. Both conserved end residues are trimmed from each CDR3.

len,v_gene,CDR3aa
14,TRBV11-3,ASSFFSGVSGNTIY
10,TRBV11-2,ASSGSGYEQY
13,TRBV7-9,ASSLSVATYNEQF
14,TRBV7-9,ASSPTGGRYQETQY
12,TRBV5-1,ASSLGQGITEAF
13,TRBV5-4,ASSAAGLQGNEQF
12,TRBV6-5,ASSPSGDSYIQY
11,TRBV5-4,ASSHRSNYGYT
12,TRBV30,AWSAGTGDGELF
13,TRBV5-6,ASSLGSRGNTEAF
12,TRBV5-6,ASSLVGGAYEQY
14,TRBV6-5,ASSYSYGGPNEKLF
12,TRBV9,ASSPGVLGEKLF
13,TRBV6-4,ASRPGPRVKGGYT
16,TRBV5-4,ASSLGGGWQATNEKLF
14,TRBV7-8,ASSLGVGRGNQPQH
12,TRBV7-6,ASSATGGDFPYT
14,TRBV19,ASSTSGLAGEETQY
11,TRBV7-9,ASKQGSGNTIY
10,TRBV7-9,ASSLGDQPQH
14,TRBV2,ASRGQGGLSNQPQH
14,TRBV5-4,ASSFPSGIGTDTQY
13,TRBV27,ASSSQGLGGNTIY
12,TRBV11-3,ASSLGGAKNIQY
13,TRBV7-9,ASTDGGTNTGELF
14,TRBV7-9,ASSLTAGVGTDTQY
15,TRBV11-3,ASSARLAGLNTDTQY
13,TRBV27,ASSRLAGAIYEQY
12,TRBV13,ASSLGGLNEKLF
10,TRBV30,AWSGTDYGYT
15,TRBV9,ASSVVPPRQGPDTQY
10,TRBV7-3,ASSSGGSEAF
9,TRBV20-1,SARRGYEQY